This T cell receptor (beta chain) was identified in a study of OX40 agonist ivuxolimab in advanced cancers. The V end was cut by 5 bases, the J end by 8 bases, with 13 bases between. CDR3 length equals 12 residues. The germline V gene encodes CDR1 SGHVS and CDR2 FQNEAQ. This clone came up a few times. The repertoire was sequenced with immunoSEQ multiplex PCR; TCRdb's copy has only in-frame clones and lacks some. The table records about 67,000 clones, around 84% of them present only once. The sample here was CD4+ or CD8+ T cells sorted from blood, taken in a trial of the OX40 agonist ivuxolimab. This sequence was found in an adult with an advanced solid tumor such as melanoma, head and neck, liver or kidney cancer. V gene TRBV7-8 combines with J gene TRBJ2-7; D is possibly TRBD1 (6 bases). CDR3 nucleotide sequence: TGTGCCAGCAGCCACCCGACAGGAAAGCAGTACTTC. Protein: CASSHPTGKQYF.